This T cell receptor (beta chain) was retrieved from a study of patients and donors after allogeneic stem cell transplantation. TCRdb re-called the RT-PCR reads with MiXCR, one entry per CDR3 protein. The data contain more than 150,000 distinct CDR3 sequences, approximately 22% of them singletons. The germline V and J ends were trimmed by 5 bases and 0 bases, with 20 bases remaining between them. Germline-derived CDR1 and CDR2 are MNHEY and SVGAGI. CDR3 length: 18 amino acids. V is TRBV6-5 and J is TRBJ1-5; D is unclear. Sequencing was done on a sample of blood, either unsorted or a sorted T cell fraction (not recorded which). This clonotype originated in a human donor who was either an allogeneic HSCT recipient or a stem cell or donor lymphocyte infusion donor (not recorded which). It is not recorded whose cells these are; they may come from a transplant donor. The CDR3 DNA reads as TGTGCCAGCAGTCACGATGCACCTGAGACCTATAGCAATCAGCCCCAGCATTTT. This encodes CASSHDAPETYSNQPQHF.